The clone carrying this T cell receptor beta chain was seen a single time. Its target is not known. The sample belongs to a study of graft-versus-host responses after intestinal transplantation. Study-wide background: In this cohort, recipients had multivisceral, liver-intestinal, or isolated intestinal transplants. Uniformly, recipients were administered anti-thymocyte globulin induction with subsequent tacrolimus and steroids for around 3 years. Notes on the study in general: Peak GvH clone levels in circulation were associated with early post-transplant HvG declines. Researchers found GvH clones in recipient marrow, and some showed up first in ileum or blood.

TCRdb keeps only in-frame clones here, not all; method: immunoSEQ multiplex PCR. The table includes about 64,000 clones, more than 90% detected once. The CDR3 loop spans 17 amino acids. Germline V gene sequence: CDR1 SEHNR, CDR2 FQNEAQ (reference sequence). V lost 1 base and J lost 7, with 22 bases in between. This receptor was taken from a human patient who received an intestinal transplant, so some T cells may come from the graft donor. The gene calls are TRBV7-9 and TRBJ1-2, with a weak D call TRBD1 (5 bases). The sample consisted of bone marrow, taken 700 to 750 days after intestinal transplantation. The CDR3 here is CASSLDRTPFWSGGYTF. CDR3 bases: TGTGCCAGCAGCTTAGATCGGACACCGTTTTGGAGCGGTGGCTACACCTTC.